This T cell receptor beta chain was documented in a study of T cell responses to AZD1222 COVID-19 vaccine. Germline CDR1 is SGHTA and CDR2 is FQGTGA. Trimming cost V 2 bases and J 6 bases; bases outside gene matches: 6. The CDR3 is 15 residues long. TCRdb's table, derived via immunoSEQ multiplex PCR, lists solely in-frame clones and lacks some. The sample lists some 120,000 clones, 70% to 90% occurring once. The origin of this receptor is an adult in good health. The sequenced sample was peripheral blood, obtained on day 0 of MenACWY control vaccination. This chain joins TRBV7-3 and TRBJ2-1, with 8 bases matching TRBD2. The CDR3 sequence is CASSLGSGGGNEQFF. DNA for the CDR3: TGTGCCAGCAGCTTAGGGAGCGGGGGAGGCAATGAGCAGTTCTTC.